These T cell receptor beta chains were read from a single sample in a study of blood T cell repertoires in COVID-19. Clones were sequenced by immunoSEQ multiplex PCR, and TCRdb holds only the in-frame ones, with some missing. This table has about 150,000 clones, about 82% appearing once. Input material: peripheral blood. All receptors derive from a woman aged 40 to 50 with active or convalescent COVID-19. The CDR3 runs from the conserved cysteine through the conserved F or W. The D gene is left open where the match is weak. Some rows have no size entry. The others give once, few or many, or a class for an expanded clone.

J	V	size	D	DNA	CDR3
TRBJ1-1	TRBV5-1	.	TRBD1	TGCGCCAGCAGCTTGGAGGGGGCGGTGAGGGCTTTCTTT	CASSLEGAVRAFF
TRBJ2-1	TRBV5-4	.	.	TGTGCCAGCAGCTTGGCCCCCAGCGGTACCAACAATGAGCAGTTCTTC	CASSLAPSGTNNEQFF
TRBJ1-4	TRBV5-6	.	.	TGTGCCAGCAGCCCGCTCGTTTCCCAGGGGCCTCGCCGTAATGAAAAACTGTTTTTT	CASSPLVSQGPRRNEKLFF
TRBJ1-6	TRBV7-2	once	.	TGTGCCAGCAGCCCCGACAGGAATGGAAATTCACCCCTCCACTTT	CASSPDRNGNSPLHF
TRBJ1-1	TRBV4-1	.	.	TGCGCCAGCAGCCAAGTCTGGGACATGGGCAACACTGAAGCTTTCTTT	CASSQVWDMGNTEAFF
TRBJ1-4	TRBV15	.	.	TGTGCCACCAGCTCCATCCAGGGGTTGGAATCTGAAAAACTGTTTTTT	CATSSIQGLESEKLFF
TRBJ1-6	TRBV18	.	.	TGTGCCAGCTCGCGACAGGCTCGAAATTCACCCCTCCACTTT	CASSRQARNSPLHF
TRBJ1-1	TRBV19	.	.	TGTGCCAGTAGTCCCCAGACAGGAACAGTGAACACTGAAGCTTTCTTT	CASSPQTGTVNTEAFF
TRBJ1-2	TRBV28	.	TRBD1	TGTGCCAGCAGTTTTCGGACAGGGCGAACCTATGGCTACACCTTC	CASSFRTGRTYGYTF
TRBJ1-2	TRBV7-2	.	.	TGTGCCAGCAGCTTAGCGCTGGGGGGTGCCACGGCAGGTGGCTACACCTTC	CASSLALGGATAGGYTF
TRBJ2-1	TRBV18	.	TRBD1	TGTGCCAGCTCGGAGGTACCATGGGACAGTTACAATGAGCAGTTCTTC	CASSEVPWDSYNEQFF
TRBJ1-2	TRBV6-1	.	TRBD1	TGTGCCAGCAGTGCCCGGGACAGGGGCGCTCATAACTATGGCTACACCTTC	CASSARDRGAHNYGYTF
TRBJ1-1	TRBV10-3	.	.	TGTGCCATCAGTGTGCGGAAGGAGGACACTGAAGCTTTCTTT	CAISVRKEDTEAFF
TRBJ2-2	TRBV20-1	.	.	TGCAGTGCTTGTGCAGCGGGGAACACCGGGGAGCTGTTTTTT	CSACAAGNTGELFF
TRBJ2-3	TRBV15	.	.	TGTGCCACCGGCGGGTACCTCACAGATACGCAGTATTTT	CATGGYLTDTQYF
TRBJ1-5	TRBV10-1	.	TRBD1	TGCGCCAGCTGTCGCGACAGGGGGCAGGGGCAGCCCCAGCATTTT	CASCRDRGQGQPQHF
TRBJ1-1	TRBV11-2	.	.	TGTGCCAGCAGTTCCTCCTGGGGGGGCACTGAAGCTTTCTTT	CASSSSWGGTEAFF
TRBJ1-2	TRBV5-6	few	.	TGTGCCAGCAGCTTGGTTTCGTATGGCTACACCTTC	CASSLVSYGYTF
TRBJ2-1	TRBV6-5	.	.	TGTGCCAGCAGCCTAACCGGGTCGGAGGGCAATGAGCAGTTCTTC	CASSLTGSEGNEQFF
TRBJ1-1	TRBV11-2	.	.	TGTGCCAGCAGCTTAGGCGGGGGCAGGACTGAAGCTTTCTTT	CASSLGGGRTEAFF
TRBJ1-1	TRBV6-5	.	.	TGTGCCAGCAGTTGGCAAGTATCGAACACTGAAGCTTTCTTT	CASSWQVSNTEAFF
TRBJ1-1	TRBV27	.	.	TGTGCCAGCAGTTTATCTCCAGGGATGTTCACTGAAGCTTTCTTT	CASSLSPGMFTEAFF
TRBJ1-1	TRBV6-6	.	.	TGTGCCAGCAGCCTAGGGGTCAAGGGAACTGAAGCTTTCTTT	CASSLGVKGTEAFF
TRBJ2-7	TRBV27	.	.	TGTGCCAGCAGTTTCGGGGGTTTCGAGCAGTACTTC	CASSFGGFEQYF
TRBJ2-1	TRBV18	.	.	TGTGCCAGCTCACCACCGGGCAGGGGATCCTACAATGAGCAGTTCTTC	CASSPPGRGSYNEQFF
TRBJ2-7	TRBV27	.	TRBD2	TGTGCCAGCAGTCGCGGACTAGCGGTCTACGAGCAGTACTTC	CASSRGLAVYEQYF
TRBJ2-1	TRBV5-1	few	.	TGCGCCAGCAGCCTCTCAGCGGCGAACAATGAGCAGTTCTTC	CASSLSAANNEQFF
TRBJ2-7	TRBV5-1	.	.	TGCGCCAGCAGCTTCTACCCCACAGGGTCGGTGTCCTACGAGCAGTACTTC	CASSFYPTGSVSYEQYF
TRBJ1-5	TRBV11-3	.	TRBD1	TGTGCCAGCAGCTTTATTAGAGGGACAGGATGCGATAGCAATCAGCCCCAGCATTTT	CASSFIRGTGCDSNQPQHF
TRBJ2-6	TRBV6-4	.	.	TGTGCCAGCAGTGTTCAGGCCCTTAGCTCTGGGGCCAACGTCCTGACTTTC	CASSVQALSSGANVLTF
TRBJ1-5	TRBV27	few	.	TGTGCCAGCAGTTTAGTTCACTCTTATAGCAATCAGCCCCAGCATTTT	CASSLVHSYSNQPQHF
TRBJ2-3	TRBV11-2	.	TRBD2	TGTGCCAGCAGTTACGGGACTAATCAGATAGGGCAGTATTTT	CASSYGTNQIGQYF
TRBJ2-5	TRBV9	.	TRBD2	TGTGCCAGCAGCGTCTCAGCGGGGGTCGGGGAGACCCAGTACTTC	CASSVSAGVGETQYF
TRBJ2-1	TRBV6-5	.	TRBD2	TGTGCCAGCAGTTACTCGGGACTAGGGGTTTACAATGAGCAGTTCTTC	CASSYSGLGVYNEQFF
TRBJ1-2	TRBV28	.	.	TGTGCCAGCAGTTTTAGCCCTCCTTTACCGGTATTCCTCTATGGCTACACCTTC	CASSFSPPLPVFLYGYTF
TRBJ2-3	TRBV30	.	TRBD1	TGTGCCTGGAGTGTAGGGGGCTCCACAGATACGCAGTATTTT	CAWSVGGSTDTQYF
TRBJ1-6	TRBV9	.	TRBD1	TGTGCCAGCAGCGAACAGGGGGTTAATTCACCCCTCCACTTT	CASSEQGVNSPLHF
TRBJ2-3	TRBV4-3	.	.	TGCGCCAGCAGCCAACTAACAGGGATTCCCCCCGATACGCAGTATTTT	CASSQLTGIPPDTQYF
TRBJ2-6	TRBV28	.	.	TGTGCCAGCAGTTTTCGAGGGAGAGGGGCCAACGTCCTGACTTTC	CASSFRGRGANVLTF
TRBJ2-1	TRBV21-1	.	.	TGTGCCAGCAGCCCACGAGGGCTAGCGGGAGGCCAAGGGGGTGAGCAGTTCTTC	CASSPRGLAGGQGGEQFF
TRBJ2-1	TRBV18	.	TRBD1	TGTGCCAGCTTCGGCGGGGACAGGGGACCATACAATGAGCAGTTCTTC	CASFGGDRGPYNEQFF
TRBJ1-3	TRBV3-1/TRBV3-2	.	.	TGTGCCAGCAGCCAAGATGCTATTCACACCATATATTTT	CASSQDAIHTIYF
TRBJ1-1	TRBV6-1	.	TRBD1	TGTGCCAGCAGTGAACTTTCCGGGACAGACCCCGGGACTGAAGCTTTCTTT	CASSELSGTDPGTEAFF
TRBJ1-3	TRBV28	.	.	TGTGCCAGCAGACAGGGAGTGCAGTCTGGAAACACCATATATTTT	CASRQGVQSGNTIYF
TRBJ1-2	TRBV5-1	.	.	TGCGCCAGCAGCCCTGGTGGCGGATCCTATGGCTACACCTTC	CASSPGGGSYGYTF
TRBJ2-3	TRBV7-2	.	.	TGTGCCAGCAGCCCTTACTTGGATACGCAGTATTTT	CASSPYLDTQYF
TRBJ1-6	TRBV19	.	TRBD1	TGTGCCAGTACCCTCCTCGGACAGGGAAATTCACCCCTCCACTTT	CASTLLGQGNSPLHF
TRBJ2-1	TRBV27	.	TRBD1	TGTGCCAGCAGCCCCCGACAGGGGTCCTACAATGAGCAGTTCTTC	CASSPRQGSYNEQFF
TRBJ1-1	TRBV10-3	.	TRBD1	TGTGCCATCAGTGAAAGGGGACAGGGGACTGAAGCTTTCTTT	CAISERGQGTEAFF
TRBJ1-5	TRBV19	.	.	TGTGCCAGTAGTAGGCGGGGAGAACAGCCCCAGCATTTT	CASSRRGEQPQHF
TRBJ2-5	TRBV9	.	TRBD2	TGTGCCAGCAGCAGGGCAACTAGCGGTGAGACCCAGTACTTC	CASSRATSGETQYF
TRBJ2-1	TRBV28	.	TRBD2	TGTGCCAGCCGCGGACTAGCGGGGGGGTCCTACAATGAGCAGTTCTTC	CASRGLAGGSYNEQFF
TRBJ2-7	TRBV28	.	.	TGTGCCAGCAGTTACGACTTTCAGGGCTCCTACGAGCAGTACTTC	CASSYDFQGSYEQYF
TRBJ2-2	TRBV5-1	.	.	TGCGCCAGCAGCGATTTGGACAGACACACCGGGGAGCTGTTTTTT	CASSDLDRHTGELFF